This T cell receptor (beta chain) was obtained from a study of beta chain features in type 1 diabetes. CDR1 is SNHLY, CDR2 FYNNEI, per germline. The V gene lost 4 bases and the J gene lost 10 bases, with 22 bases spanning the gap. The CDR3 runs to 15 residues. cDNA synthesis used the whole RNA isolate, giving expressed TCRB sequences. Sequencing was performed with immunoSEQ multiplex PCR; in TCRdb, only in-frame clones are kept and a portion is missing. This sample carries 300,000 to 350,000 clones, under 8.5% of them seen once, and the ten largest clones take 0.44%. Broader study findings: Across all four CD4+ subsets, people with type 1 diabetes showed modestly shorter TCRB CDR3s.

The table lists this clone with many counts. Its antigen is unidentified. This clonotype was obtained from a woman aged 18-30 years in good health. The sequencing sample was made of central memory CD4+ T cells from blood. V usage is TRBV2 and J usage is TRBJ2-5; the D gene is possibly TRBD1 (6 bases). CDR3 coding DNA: TGTGCCAGCAGTGCGGCCGGGACAAGGAATAAGATCCAGTACTTC. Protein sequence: CASSAAGTRNKIQYF.